A single sample is the source of the 26 T cell receptor beta chains below, sequenced in a study of T cells in Graves' hyperthyroidism and ophthalmopathy. RNA transcripts yielded amplified TCR beta CDR3 regions. HTBI primers were the set used in a first-round RT-PCR of the TCR CDR3. TCRdb passed the multiplex PCR reads through MiXCR, listing each CDR3 protein once. The table records about 840,000 distinct CDR3 sequences, around 39% of them present only once. The sequenced material came from blood. These TCRs come from a man younger than 30 with Graves' hyperthyroidism.

The table lists this clonotype with many counts. This chain joins TRBV20-1 and TRBJ2-7, with no clear D. This CDR3 spans 14 amino acids. V was trimmed by 2 bases and J by 5 bases, leaving 16 bases between them. The germline V gene has CDR1 DFQATT and CDR2 SNEGSKA (reference sequence). The CDR3 coding sequence is TGCAGTGCTAGATGGGCGGCGGAAAGAGACGAGCAGTACTTC. It translates to CSARWAAERDEQYF.

This sequence joins TRBV10-2 and TRBJ2-2; D assignment may be TRBD1 or TRBD2 (5 bases each). Germline V gene lookup returns CDR1 WSHSY and CDR2 SAAADI. CDR3 length: 15 residues. With 4 bases removed from V and 0 bases from J, the gap between germline ends came to 9 bases. The CDR3 DNA sequence: TGCGCCAGCAGTGGGGGACCTACGAACACCGGGGAGCTGTTTTTT. It is translated as CASSGGPTNTGELFF.

This clonotype was found many times. The DNA for the CDR3 is TGTGCCACCAGCAGACCGGCTTCGGGCCGATCGATCTCTGGAAACACCATATATTTT. Amino acids: CATSRPASGRSISGNTIYF. The chain links TRBV15 to TRBJ1-3; no clear D gene. This CDR3 has 19 residues. V was shortened by 2 bases and J by 0 bases, with 20 bases between the two germline ends. Germline V gene lookup returns CDR1 LNHNV and CDR2 YYDKDF (reference sequence).

The chain employs TRBV10-3 and TRBJ1-5; 11 nucleotides line up with TRBD1. The CDR3 loop spans 17 amino acids. Germline assignment: CDR1 ENHRY and CDR2 SYGVKD. V lost 6 bases to trimming and J lost 6 bases; unmatched junction nucleotides: 13. The CDR3 here is CAIRRDRGKSGGQPQHF. Here the CDR3 DNA reads TGTGCCATCAGACGGGACAGGGGGAAGTCGGGGGGTCAGCCCCAGCATTTT.

This clonotype was observed many times. The chain combines TRBV29-1 with TRBJ2-7, with TRBD1 matching over 9 bases. Germline lookup yields CDR1 SQVTM and CDR2 ANQGSEA. The CDR3 contains 13 residues. V shed 5 bases, J shed 7 bases, and the junction held 9 bases outside the gene matches. CDR3 sequence reads: CSVRGQGWEEQYF. As DNA, the CDR3 is TGCAGCGTTAGAGGACAGGGGTGGGAGGAGCAGTACTTC.

Only one count was recorded for this clonotype. One junction end disagrees with the germline gene, perhaps due to a read error. The chain has TRBV7-8 and TRBJ2-2; unclear D gene. Germline V gene data show CDR1 as SGHVS and CDR2 as FQNEAQ. The CDR3 has 13 residues. CDR3 sequence reads: CVSNLEDTGELFF. CDR3 bases: TGTGTCAGCAACTTAGAGGACACCGGGGAGCTGTTTTTT.

This clonotype turned up a few times. The V call is TRBV6-5, the J call TRBJ2-7; D is undetermined. The CDR3 spans 12 residues. Germline V gene data show CDR1 as MNHEY and CDR2 as SVGAGI. Trimming left V 6 bases short and J 3 bases short, with 9 bases between. DNA for the CDR3: TGTGCCAGCAGCACCCAGGACTACGAGCAGTACTTC. This translates into CASSTQDYEQYF.

This clonotype was picked up a small number of times. The rearrangement uses TRBV4-1 and TRBJ1-1, with a tentative D call TRBD1 (5 bases). Trimming took off 9 bases at V and 2 bases at J, with 19 bases between the two ends. CDR3 length: 15 residues. Germline V gene data show CDR1 as MGHRA and CDR2 as YSYEKL. Written as DNA, the CDR3 is TGCGCCAGTGCGGATCCGGGACTGAAAAACACTGAAGCTTTCTTT. Translated: CASADPGLKNTEAFF.

About this clonotype itself: It may be a read error: a sequence one base away is much more abundant. V gene TRBV20-1 combines with J gene TRBJ2-5, with TRBD2 identical over 8 bases. This CDR3 region has 15 residues. CDR1 and CDR2 (germline): DFQATT, SNEGSKA (reference sequence). Germline trimming cut 3 bases from V and 2 bases from J; bases unmatched to any gene: 8. For the CDR3, the DNA is TGCAGTGCTAGTGATCCGGGAGGGCTGCAAGAGACCCAGTACTTC. Protein: CSASDPGGLQETQYF.

V is TRBV12-3 or TRBV12-4 and J is TRBJ2-2; D ambiguous. Trimming took 3 bases from V and 0 from J, leaving 8 bases between them. This CDR3 has 15 amino acids. CDR3 bases: TGTGCCAGCAGTTTTCCCGGGTCGAACACCGGGGAGCTGTTTTTT. This translates into CASSFPGSNTGELFF.

V gene TRBV7-9 combines with J gene TRBJ2-7; D is unclear. Germline values: CDR1 SEHNR, CDR2 FQNEAQ (reference sequence). Trimming took off 5 bases at V and 1 base at J, with 18 bases between the two ends. The CDR3 runs to 16 residues. CDR3: CASSHRGPSMSYEQYF. DNA for the CDR3: TGTGCCAGCAGCCACCGAGGCCCCTCGATGTCCTACGAGCAGTACTTC.

This clonotype occurred many times. The chain links TRBV6-5 to TRBJ1-2; D uncertain. The CDR3 extends over 14 amino acids. CDR1 and CDR2 (germline): MNHEY, SVGAGI. Deletions cut 6 bases from V and 8 bases from J, with 19 bases between. CDR3 coding DNA: TGTGCCAGCAGCTCCCGGCGTTCCTCCCTCGGCTACACCTTC. Translating it yields CASSSRRSSLGYTF.

At least ten counts were recorded for this clonotype. The chain combines TRBV29-1 with TRBJ2-5; no definite D call. This CDR3 contains 13 residues. Per the germline V gene, CDR1 is SQVTM and CDR2 is ANQGSEA. Trimming left V 3 bases short and J 7 bases short, with 15 bases between. The CDR3, as DNA: TGCAGCGTTGATCCTATCGGGTTGACGACCCAGTACTTC. Its protein is CSVDPIGLTTQYF.

This clonotype came up a few times. V and J are TRBV19 and TRBJ2-7, with TRBD2 identical over 10 bases. The CDR3 is made up of 16 amino acids. Trimming removed 4 bases from V and 2 bases from J; junction bases left unmatched: 8. Germline V gene sequence: CDR1 LNHDA, CDR2 SQIVND (reference sequence). CDR3 bases: TGTGCCAGTAGTACTGCCAGCGGGAGGGCCGCCTACGAGCAGTACTTC. Residues: CASSTASGRAAYEQYF.

V gene TRBV19 combines with J gene TRBJ2-5; 8 bases fit TRBD2. Per the germline V gene, CDR1 is LNHDA and CDR2 is SQIVND (reference sequence). V shed 6 bases, J shed 4 bases, and the junction held 7 bases outside the gene matches. This CDR3 has 14 amino acids. CDR3 region: CASRVDSGRETQYF. The CDR3 DNA reads as TGTGCCAGTAGAGTCGACAGCGGGAGAGAGACCCAGTACTTC. Full variable domain (rest looked up from reference TRBV19 and TRBJ2-5): DGGITQSPKYLFRKEGQNVTLSCEQNLNHDAMYWYRQDPGQGLRLIYYSQIVNDFQKGDIAEGYSVSREKKESFPLTVTSAQKNPTAFYLCASRVDSGRETQYFGPGTRLLVL.

This clonotype occurred many times. This sequence joins TRBV10-3 and TRBJ2-7, with 10 bases aligning to TRBD1. J gave up 3 bases and V 9 bases, and 5 bases lay outside the gene matches. Germline values: CDR1 ENHRY, CDR2 SYGVKD. The CDR3 extends over 13 amino acids. The CDR3 here is CAIEGQGSYEQYF. As DNA, the CDR3 is TGTGCCATAGAGGGACAGGGGAGCTACGAGCAGTACTTC.

At least ten counts were recorded for this clonotype. CDR3 region: CSVEGRINQETQYF. The CDR3 nucleotides are TGCAGCGTTGAGGGCAGGATAAACCAAGAGACCCAGTACTTC. The chain carries TRBV29-1 and TRBJ2-5, with D unresolved. This CDR3 spans 14 amino acids. CDR1 and CDR2 (germline): SQVTM, ANQGSEA. V gave up 3 bases and J gave up 0 bases, with 11 bases separating them.

The V gene is TRBV19, the J gene TRBJ1-4; D remains ambiguous. The CDR3 length is 15 residues. Trimming removed 10 bases at V and 1 base at J, with 16 bases between. Germline V gives CDR1 LNHDA, CDR2 SQIVND (reference sequence). CDR3 sequence reads: CATSRDEGTNEKLFF. The CDR3 DNA is TGTGCCACCAGCCGCGACGAGGGAACTAATGAAAAACTGTTTTTT.

Only a few counts were recorded for this clonotype. The V gene is TRBV5-4, the J gene TRBJ2-2, with a weak D call TRBD1 (5 bases). The length of the CDR3 is 14 residues. Germline V CDR1 and CDR2: SGHNT, YYREEE (reference sequence). V was clipped by 3 bases and J by 4 bases, with 10 bases between them. The CDR3 protein is CASSYIRGTGELFF. DNA of the CDR3: TGTGCCAGCAGCTATATAAGGGGCACCGGGGAGCTGTTTTTT. Filled out from reference TRBV5-4 and TRBJ2-2, the complete variable domain reads ETGVTQSPTHLIKTRGQQVTLRCSSQSGHNTVSWYQQALGQGPQFIFQYYREEENGRGNFPPRFSGLQFPNYSSELNVNALELDDSALYLCASSYIRGTGELFFGEGSRLTVL.

The CDR3 is CASSFYRVGHTEAFF. For the CDR3, the DNA is TGTGCCAGCAGTTTTTACAGGGTTGGGCACACTGAAGCTTTCTTT. The gene calls are TRBV6-5 and TRBJ1-1, with D perhaps TRBD1 (6 bases). The V end was cut by 4 bases, the J end by 3 bases, with 15 bases between. Germline V gene lookup returns CDR1 MNHEY and CDR2 SVGAGI. CDR3 length: 15 amino acids.

The V and J genes are TRBV10-3 and TRBJ2-5; 10 nucleotides align to TRBD2. The V and J ends lost 4 bases and 1 base, in that order; junction bases with no gene match: 3. Germline assignment: CDR1 ENHRY and CDR2 SYGVKD. The CDR3 consists of 15 residues. The CDR3 sequence: CAISASSGSQETQYF. CDR3 coding DNA: TGTGCCATCAGTGCATCTAGCGGGAGCCAAGAGACCCAGTACTTC.

The chain links TRBV12-3 or TRBV12-4 to TRBJ1-2, with 9 bases fitting TRBD1. The CDR3 has 15 residues. Trimming at V came to 5 bases and at J to 3 bases, leaving 7 bases not matched to a gene. The CDR3 DNA reads TGTGCCAGCAGTCCAACGACAGGGGGTGACTATGGCTACACCTTC. Translation: CASSPTTGGDYGYTF.

This clonotype was counted a few times. The J gene is TRBJ2-2, the V gene TRBV5-6; TRBD2 matches at 7 bases. This CDR3 spans 15 amino acids. The germline CDR1 and CDR2 sequences are SGHDT and YYEEEE. With V trimmed by 6 bases and J by 7 bases, 12 bases remained unmatched. CDR3 DNA: TGTGCCAGCACCGCCGGGAGCGGGGTTCTCGGGGAGCTGTTTTTT. Translated, it gives CASTAGSGVLGELFF. The complete variable domain, with remaining parts taken from reference TRBV5-6 and TRBJ2-2, reads DAGVTQSPTHLIKTRGQQVTLRCSPKSGHDTVSWYQQALGQGPQFIFQYYEEEERQRGNFPDRFSGHQFPNYSSELNVNALLLGDSALYLCASTAGSGVLGELFFGEGSRLTVL.

The gene calls are TRBV5-1 and TRBJ2-5, with a possible D match to TRBD1 (6 bases). Trimming took 4 bases from V and 0 from J, leaving 13 bases between them. The CDR3 runs 15 residues. CDR1 is SGHRS and CDR2 is YFSETQ in the germline V gene. DNA of the CDR3: TGCGCCAGCAGCGCTGGACAGACGTACCAAGAGACCCAGTACTTC. It yields the protein CASSAGQTYQETQYF.

This rearrangement joins TRBV12-3 or TRBV12-4 to TRBJ1-4; D is undetermined. This CDR3 contains 14 residues. Trimming cost V 3 bases and J 6 bases, with 11 bases left between them. CDR3: CASSLEGSYEKLFF. CDR3 DNA sequence: TGTGCCAGCAGTTTGGAAGGGTCCTATGAAAAACTGTTTTTT.

This clonotype has more than one count but fewer than ten. V and J are TRBV4-1 and TRBJ1-1, with 7 bases aligning to TRBD1. The CDR3 contains 15 residues. Per the germline V gene, CDR1 is MGHRA and CDR2 is YSYEKL. V trimming: 2 bases; J trimming: 6 bases; junction bases outside the gene matches: 9. CDR3 residues: CASSQPGTDRAEAFF. The CDR3 DNA follows: TGCGCCAGCAGCCAACCTGGGACAGATCGGGCTGAAGCTTTCTTT.